These T cell receptor beta chains were read from a single sample in a study of regulatory T cells in long-lasting Graves disease. TCRdb passed the multiplex PCR reads through MiXCR, listing each CDR3 protein once. The sample includes over 450,000 distinct CDR3 sequences, roughly 21% of them seen just once. Here the sequenced sample was peripheral blood mononuclear cells (PBMCs), taken when the disease was refractory, from a patient treated with antithyroid drugs. These receptors were obtained from a female donor with Graves disease. Both conserved end residues are part of each CDR3. Fields, in order: V gene, J gene, D gene, clone size, CDR3 DNA, CDR3 protein. A D gene is named only where the DNA matches it firmly. Size is omitted from some rows. Given values are once, few, many or a class for expanded clones.

V: TRBV7-9; J: TRBJ1-5; D: TRBD1; size: many; DNA: TGTGCCAGCAGCCCGACAGGGAATCAGCCCCAGCATTTT; CDR3: CASSPTGNQPQHF
V: TRBV11-2; J: TRBJ2-5; D: TRBD1; size: many; DNA: TGTGCCAGCAGCCTCGGACAGGGCAGAGGGGAGACCCAGTACTTC; CDR3: CASSLGQGRGETQYF
V: TRBV3-1; J: TRBJ2-7; D: .; size: .; DNA: TGTGCCAGCAGCCAAAACCGGGACACTAAACCTACGAAGCAGTACTTC; CDR3: CASSQNRDTKPTKQYF
V: TRBV19; J: TRBJ1-1; D: .; size: .; DNA: TGTGCCAGTAAAGACAGGAGGAACACTGAAGCTTTCTTT; CDR3: CASKDRRNTEAFF
V: TRBV28; J: TRBJ1-5; D: TRBD1; size: many; DNA: TGTGCCAGCAGTCGTATCAGGGGGCCTAGCAATCAGCCCCAGCATTTT; CDR3: CASSRIRGPSNQPQHF
V: TRBV28; J: TRBJ2-7; D: TRBD2; size: many; DNA: TGTGCCAGCAGTCGTTTAACTATGCGGGAGGGCCTCTCCTACGAGCAGTACTTC; CDR3: CASSRLTMREGLSYEQYF
V: TRBV12-3/TRBV12-4; J: TRBJ2-2; D: .; size: .; DNA: TGTGCCAGCAGTAACAGGGAGCTCAACACCGGGGAGCTGTTTTTT; CDR3: CASSNRELNTGELFF
V: TRBV7-3; J: TRBJ2-2; D: TRBD1; size: .; DNA: TGTGCCAGCAGCTTTGGACAGGCGAGCGGGGAGCTGTTTTTT; CDR3: CASSFGQASGELFF
V: TRBV25-1; J: TRBJ2-7; D: .; size: few; DNA: TGTGCCAGCAGTGAAGGTGGGGGCGACGAGCAGTACTTC; CDR3: CASSEGGGDEQYF
V: TRBV6-5; J: TRBJ1-5; D: .; size: many; DNA: TGTGCCAGCAGTTACGGGTCAGGGTTAGATCAGCCCCAGCATTTT; CDR3: CASSYGSGLDQPQHF